The clone carrying this T cell receptor beta chain has more than one count but fewer than ten. The antigen remains unidentified. A read error is possible here, since a much larger clone lies one base away. This sample was taken from a study of post-analysis software for immune sequencing data. Points from the study as a whole: Normalized Chao1 diversity was significantly reduced in patients versus controls. Strong co-clustering by F measure linked samples that shared a preparation batch. A few TRBV segments occurring more often in patients than controls included TRBV5-6, TRBV5-1 and TRBV20-1.

The TCR beta cDNA libraries contained unique molecular identifiers. The T cell input of about 0.85 to 10 million gave roughly 0.5 million cDNA molecules. TCRdb itself ran the PCR reads through MiXCR, one entry per CDR3 protein. This table has about 200,000 distinct CDR3 sequences, approximately 30% appearing once. Per the germline V gene, CDR1 is SGDLS and CDR2 is YYNGEE. The CDR3 has 15 residues. Source material: blood. This TCR was recovered from a girl under 18 with multiple sclerosis. The chain links TRBV9 to TRBJ2-6; TRBD1 is a possible D gene (5 bases). Written as DNA, the CDR3 is TGTGCCAGCAGCGTAGGAGGATCTGGGGCCAACGTCCGGACTTTC. Residues: CASSVGGSGANVRTF.